What follows is one T cell receptor beta chain and its context. The data were obtained in a study of T cell changes during pregnancy in multiple sclerosis. Here immunoSEQ multiplex PCR was the method, and the copy in TCRdb shows in-frame clones only, minus some. The repertoire holds 25,000 or so clones, with about nine tenths as singletons. Germline V gene data show CDR1 as SNHLY and CDR2 as FYNNEI. This CDR3 comprises 16 residues. V was pared by 4 bases and J by 2 bases, with 7 bases of the junction left unmatched. The receptor was isolated from a female donor with multiple sclerosis, enrolled in a pregnancy study. J is TRBJ2-1 and V is TRBV2, with 8 bases identical to TRBD2. The specimen was CD8+ T cells from peripheral blood mononuclear cells, collected before pregnancy. The CDR3 DNA reads TGTGCCAGCAGTGGTTTAGCGGGGTCTACCTACAATGAGCAGTTCTTC. Its translation is CASSGLAGSTYNEQFF.